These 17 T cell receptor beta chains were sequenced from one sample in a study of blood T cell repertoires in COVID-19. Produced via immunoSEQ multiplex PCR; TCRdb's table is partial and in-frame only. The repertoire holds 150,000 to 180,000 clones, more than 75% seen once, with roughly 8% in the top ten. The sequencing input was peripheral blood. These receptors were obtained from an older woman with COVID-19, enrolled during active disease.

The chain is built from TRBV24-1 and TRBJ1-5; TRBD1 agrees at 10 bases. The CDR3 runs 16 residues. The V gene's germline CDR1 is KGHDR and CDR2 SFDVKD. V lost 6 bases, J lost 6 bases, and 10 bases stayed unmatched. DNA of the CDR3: TGTGCCACCAGTCAGACCGGGACAGGGGTGGTTCAGCCCCAGCATTTT. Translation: CATSQTGTGVVQPQHF.

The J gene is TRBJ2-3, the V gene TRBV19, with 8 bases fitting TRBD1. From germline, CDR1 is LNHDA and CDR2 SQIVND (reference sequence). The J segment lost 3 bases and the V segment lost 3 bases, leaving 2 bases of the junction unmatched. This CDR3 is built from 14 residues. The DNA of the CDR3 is TGTGCCAGTAGTATCAGGGGGCTAACAGATACGCAGTATTTT. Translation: CASSIRGLTDTQYF. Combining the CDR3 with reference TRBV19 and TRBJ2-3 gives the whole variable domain DGGITQSPKYLFRKEGQNVTLSCEQNLNHDAMYWYRQDPGQGLRLIYYSQIVNDFQKGDIAEGYSVSREKKESFPLTVTSAQKNPTAFYLCASSIRGLTDTQYFGPGTRLTVL.

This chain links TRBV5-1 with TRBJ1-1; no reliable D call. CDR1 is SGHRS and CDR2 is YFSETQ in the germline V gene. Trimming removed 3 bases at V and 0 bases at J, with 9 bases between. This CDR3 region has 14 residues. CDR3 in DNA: TGCGCCAGCAGCTACGGGAAAATGAACACTGAAGCTTTCTTT. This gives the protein CASSYGKMNTEAFF.

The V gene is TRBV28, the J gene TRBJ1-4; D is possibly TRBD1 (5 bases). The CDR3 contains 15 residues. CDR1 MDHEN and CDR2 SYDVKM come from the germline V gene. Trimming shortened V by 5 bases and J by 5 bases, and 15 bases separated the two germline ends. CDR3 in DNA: TGTGCCAGCAGTGAACCAGGGCCGTTGAATGAAAAACTGTTTTTT. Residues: CASSEPGPLNEKLFF.

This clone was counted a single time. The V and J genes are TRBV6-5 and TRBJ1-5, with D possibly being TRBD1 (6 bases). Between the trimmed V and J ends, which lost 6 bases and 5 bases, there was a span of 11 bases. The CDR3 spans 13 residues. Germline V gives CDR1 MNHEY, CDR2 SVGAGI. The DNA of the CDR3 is TGTGCCAGCAGCCCCTGGACAGATCAGCCCCAGCATTTT. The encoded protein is CASSPWTDQPQHF.

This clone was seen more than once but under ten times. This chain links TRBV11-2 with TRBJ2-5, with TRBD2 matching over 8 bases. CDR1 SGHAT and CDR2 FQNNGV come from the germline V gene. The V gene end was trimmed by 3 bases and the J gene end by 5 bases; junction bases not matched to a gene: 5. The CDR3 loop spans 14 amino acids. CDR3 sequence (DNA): TGTGCCAGCAGCTTCGGGGCGGGAGGCGAGACCCAGTACTTC. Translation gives CASSFGAGGETQYF.

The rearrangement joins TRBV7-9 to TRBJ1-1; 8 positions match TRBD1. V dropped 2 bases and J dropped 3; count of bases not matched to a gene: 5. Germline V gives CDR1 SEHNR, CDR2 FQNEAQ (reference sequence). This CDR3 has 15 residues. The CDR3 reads CASSLKKQGDTEAFF. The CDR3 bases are TGTGCCAGCAGCTTAAAAAAACAGGGGGACACTGAAGCTTTCTTT. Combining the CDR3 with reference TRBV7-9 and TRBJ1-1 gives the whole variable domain DTGVSQNPRHKITKRGQNVTFRCDPISEHNRLYWYRQTLGQGPEFLTYFQNEAQLEKSRLLSDRFSAERPKGSFSTLEIQRTEQGDSAMYLCASSLKKQGDTEAFFGQGTRLTVV.

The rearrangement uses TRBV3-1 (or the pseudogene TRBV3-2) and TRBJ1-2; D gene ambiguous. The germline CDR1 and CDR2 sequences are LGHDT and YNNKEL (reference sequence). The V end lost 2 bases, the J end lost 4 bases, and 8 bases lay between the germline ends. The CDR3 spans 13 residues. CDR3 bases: TGTGCCAGCAGCCAACTAGAGGGCTATGGCTACACCTTC. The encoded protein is CASSQLEGYGYTF.

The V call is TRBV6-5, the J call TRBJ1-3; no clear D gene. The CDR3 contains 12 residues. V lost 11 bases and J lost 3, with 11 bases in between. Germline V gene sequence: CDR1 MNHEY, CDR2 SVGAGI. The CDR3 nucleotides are TGTGCCGGCAAAAGCGGTGGAAACACCATATATTTT. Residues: CAGKSGGNTIYF.

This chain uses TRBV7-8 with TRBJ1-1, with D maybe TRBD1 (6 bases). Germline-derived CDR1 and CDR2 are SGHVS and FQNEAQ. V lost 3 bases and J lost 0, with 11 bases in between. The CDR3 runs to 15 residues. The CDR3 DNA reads TGTGCCAGCAGCTTTGTACAGGGAATGAACACTGAAGCTTTCTTT. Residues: CASSFVQGMNTEAFF.

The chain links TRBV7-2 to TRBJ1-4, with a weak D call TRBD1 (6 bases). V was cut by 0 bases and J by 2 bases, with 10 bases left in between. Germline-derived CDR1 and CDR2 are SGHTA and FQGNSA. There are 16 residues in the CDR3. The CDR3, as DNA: TGTGCCAGCAGCTTAGCCCGGGGGGCGACTAATGAAAAACTGTTTTTT. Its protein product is CASSLARGATNEKLFF.

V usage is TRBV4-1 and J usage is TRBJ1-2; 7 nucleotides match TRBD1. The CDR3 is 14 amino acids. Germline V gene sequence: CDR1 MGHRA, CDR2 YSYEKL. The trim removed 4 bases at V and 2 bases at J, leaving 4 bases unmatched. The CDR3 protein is CASSLPGQNYGYTF. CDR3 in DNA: TGCGCCAGCAGCCTCCCGGGACAGAACTATGGCTACACCTTC.

CDR3 sequence reads: CASSTGANYGYTF. The DNA for the CDR3 is TGTGCCAGCTCCACGGGAGCTAACTATGGCTACACCTTC. The J gene is TRBJ1-2, the V gene TRBV19; no reliable D call. There are 13 residues in the CDR3. V shed 9 bases and J shed 0 bases, with 11 bases lying between them. Per germline, CDR1 LNHDA and CDR2 SQIVND (reference sequence). The full variable domain, with the rest looked up from reference TRBV19 and TRBJ1-2, is DGGITQSPKYLFRKEGQNVTLSCEQNLNHDAMYWYRQDPGQGLRLIYYSQIVNDFQKGDIAEGYSVSREKKESFPLTVTSAQKNPTAFYLCASSTGANYGYTFGSGTRLTVV.

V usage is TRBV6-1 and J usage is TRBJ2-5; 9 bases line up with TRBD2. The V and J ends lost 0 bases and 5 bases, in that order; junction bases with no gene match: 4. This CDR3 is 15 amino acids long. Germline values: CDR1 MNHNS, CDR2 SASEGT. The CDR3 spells CASSEAGTSSETQYF. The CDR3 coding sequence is TGTGCCAGCAGTGAAGCCGGGACTAGCTCCGAGACCCAGTACTTC.

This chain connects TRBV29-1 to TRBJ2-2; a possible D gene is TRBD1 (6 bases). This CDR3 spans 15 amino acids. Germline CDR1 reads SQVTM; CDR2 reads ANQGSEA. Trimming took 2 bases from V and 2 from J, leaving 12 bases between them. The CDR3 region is CSVEPQGSNTGELFF. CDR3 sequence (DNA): TGCAGCGTTGAACCTCAGGGGAGCAACACCGGGGAGCTGTTTTTT.

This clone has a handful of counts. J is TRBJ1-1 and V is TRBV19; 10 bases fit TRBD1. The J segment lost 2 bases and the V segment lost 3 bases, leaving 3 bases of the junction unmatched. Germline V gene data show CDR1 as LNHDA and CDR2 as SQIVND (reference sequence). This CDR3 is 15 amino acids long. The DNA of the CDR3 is TGTGCCAGTAGTATCGACAGGGGGCGAAACACTGAAGCTTTCTTT. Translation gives CASSIDRGRNTEAFF. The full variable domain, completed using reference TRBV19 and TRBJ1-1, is DGGITQSPKYLFRKEGQNVTLSCEQNLNHDAMYWYRQDPGQGLRLIYYSQIVNDFQKGDIAEGYSVSREKKESFPLTVTSAQKNPTAFYLCASSIDRGRNTEAFFGQGTRLTVV.

The CDR3 reads CASSLGGGQGARNEKLFF. The DNA of the CDR3 is TGTGCCAGCAGCTTGGGAGGGGGACAGGGGGCACGAAATGAAAAACTGTTTTTT. This rearrangement joins TRBV5-4 to TRBJ1-4; 12 positions agree with TRBD1. Trimming at V came to 0 bases and at J to 5 bases, leaving 8 bases not matched to a gene. Per the germline V gene, CDR1 is SGHNT and CDR2 is YYREEE (reference sequence). The CDR3 extends over 18 amino acids.